This T cell receptor (beta chain) appears in the sequencing data of a study of T cell responses to AZD1222 COVID-19 vaccine (TCRdb year 2021). Regarding the research as a whole: TCR sequencing was performed for fewer than 250 trial participants, of whom about 200 were given two doses of AZD1222 and around 25 were given two doses of MenACWY control vaccine. Enrollment into the trials was organized by age into subgroups of 18-55, 56-69 and 70-plus years, and those subgroups contained roughly 140, 27 and 60 TCR-sequenced participants, respectively. General conclusions and limits of the study: Vaccine-associated CD4 TCRs spanned the whole spike protein, with dominant responses in regions 160-218 and 743-854. Conclusions about previously exposed vaccinees are limited because only six or seven AZD1222 recipients were SARS-CoV-2 seropositive at baseline. Spike-specific TCR breadth and depth rose significantly after two AZD1222 doses compared with day 0 and with MenACWY recipients. Because no samples from the day 14 peak response were available, repertoires could be characterized only after the peak T cell response. Reportedly, almost half of the unique spike-specific TCRs recognized epitopes lying outside the regions that are mutated in the B.1.351 and B.1.1.7 variants. In the small 56-69-year group, the increase in depth fell short of significance, most likely because of low power. Participants were mostly white British, with more females than males. The authors suggested clonal diversity may have been underestimated.

The germline V gene provides CDR1 SQVTM and CDR2 ANQGSEA. Including the terminal cysteine and phenylalanine, the CDR3 comprises 13 residues. Left in the record is the CDR3 DNA by itself, 39 bases read in frame from the first base. Trimming takes 6 bases off V and 0 bases off J; junction bases not matched to a gene: 4. The CDR3 regions of human TCRbeta chains were analyzed by immunosequencing. As for how the authors treated the data: TCRs in the repertoires were compared against a reference library of SARS-CoV-2-specific TCRs that had been generated with the MIRA antigen-specificity platform. Breadth was defined as the fraction of unique TCRs that were SARS-CoV-2-associated. Depth was defined as the fraction of total T cells that were SARS-CoV-2-associated. Using the MIRA data, each spike-specific TCR was assigned both to the spike region to which the TCR was reactive and to a CD4 or CD8 class. Log10-transformed breadth and depth values were compared by one-way ANOVA with Sidak's multiple comparisons tests. This is the immuneACCESS table as TCRdb keeps it, with only in-frame sequences that have V and J called. A part of the clones is gone; compared with another copy, unresolved V genes explain less than half, and the rest is unexplained. That table is the source of V, J and clone size, and D and trimming were worked out from the DNA. In this sample the table shows roughly 120,000 clones, around 93% of which occur a single time. The ten biggest clones cover about 3% of the sample.

The time point label, as the study defines it: about 28 days (+/-7) after the second vaccine dose. AZD1222 recipients given second doses at about 4 weeks or at about 12 weeks were pooled, since spike-specific TCR depth and breadth were not found to differ between the two schedules. Vaccinee samples were obtained from the UK trials COV001 and COV002, which included a single-blind randomized controlled phase 2/3 trial of AZD1222 (ChAdOx1 nCoV-19) in healthy adults. For TCRbeta chain sequencing, PBMC samples were collected from trial participants at day 0 and at day 28 after the second dose. As regards this clone: This receptor's antigen is unknown. Per-base qualities were not stored, and no clone one base away is much larger.

The chain was built from TRBV29-1 and TRBJ1-1; TRBD1 agrees with 7 junctional bases. This TCR came from an adult who received the AZD1222 COVID-19 vaccine. The source material was peripheral blood, sampled 28 days after the second AZD1222 dose. The DNA reads as follows: TGCAGCGTCTCGGGACAGATGAACACTGAAGCTTTCTTT. Its amino acids are CSVSGQMNTEAFF. Here the CDR3 is joined to the reference TRBV29-1 and TRBJ1-1 genes, and the full variable domain is: SAVISQKPSRDICQRGTSLTIQCQVDSQVTMMFWYRQQPGQSLTLIATANQGSEATYESGFVIDKFPISRPNLTFSTLTVSNMSPEDSSIYLCSVSGQMNTEAFFGQGTRLTVV.